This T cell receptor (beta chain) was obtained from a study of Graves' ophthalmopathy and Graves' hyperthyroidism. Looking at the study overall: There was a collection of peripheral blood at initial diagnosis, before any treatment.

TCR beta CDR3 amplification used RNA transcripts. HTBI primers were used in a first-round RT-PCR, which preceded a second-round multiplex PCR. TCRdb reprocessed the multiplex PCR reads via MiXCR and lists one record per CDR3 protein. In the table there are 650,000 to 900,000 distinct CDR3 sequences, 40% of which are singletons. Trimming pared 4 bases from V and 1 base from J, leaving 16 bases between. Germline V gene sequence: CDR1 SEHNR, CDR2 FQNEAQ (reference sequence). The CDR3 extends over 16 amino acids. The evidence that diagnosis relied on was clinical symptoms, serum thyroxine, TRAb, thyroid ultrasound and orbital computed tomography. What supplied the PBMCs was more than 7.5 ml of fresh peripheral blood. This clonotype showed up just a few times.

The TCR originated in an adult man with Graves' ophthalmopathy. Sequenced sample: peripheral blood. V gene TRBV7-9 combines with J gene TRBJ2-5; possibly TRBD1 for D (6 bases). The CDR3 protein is CASSSNSGHLQETQYF. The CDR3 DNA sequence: TGTGCCAGCAGCTCTAACTCGGGACACCTCCAAGAGACCCAGTACTTC.